These T cell receptor beta chains were read from a single sample in a study of CD8+CD57+ T cells in acquired aplastic anemia. TCRdb redid the calling of the reads with MiXCR, one entry per CDR3 protein. The table has fewer than 200,000 distinct CDR3 sequences, less than 50% seen once. The sample consisted of sorted CD4+, CD8+, or CD8+CD57+ T cells (not recorded which) from PBMCs. The source is a human donor with aplastic anemia. Each CDR3 is given with its conserved first and last residue. Size tells how often a clone was seen (once, few, many) or the class of an expanded clone, and some rows leave it out.

abundance,v_gene,CDR3aa
NA,TRBV29-1,CSVLVQETQYF
NA,TRBV24-1,CATSDSSVAPYTQYF
NA,TRBV6-4,CASSDSMTGNIQYF
many,TRBV20-1,CSASGRLAGSNEQYF
many,TRBV12-3/TRBV12-4,CASSFRGHGYTF
NA,TRBV25-1,CASSDLRASRTTTDTQYF
NA,TRBV5-1,CASSFGQGNTEAFF
once,TRBV29-1,CSVSAGTDNEQFF
NA,TRBV10-1,CASSVGTNTEAFF
NA,TRBV29-1,CSVGGYTF
NA,TRBV10-2,CASSAPSLDGNTIYF
NA,TRBV24-1,CATSDSQGADYNEQFF
NA,TRBV24-1,CATSDLWGAELFF
NA,TRBV20-1,CSASRTVEETQYF
once,TRBV11-2,CASSSSLQGNEQFF
NA,TRBV29-1,CSVSYGGTGKDTEAFF
medium-sized,TRBV2,CASSESGIYGYTF
NA,TRBV7-3,CASSHTENSPLHF
once,TRBV24-1,CATSDSYRPDTQYF
many,TRBV11-2,CASSLWSGVSSYNEQFF
NA,TRBV19,CASSPSGTGTGYTF
few,TRBV27,CASSPYLGAPGYTF
NA,TRBV15,CATSRDWNTEAFF
few,TRBV6-1,CASSRNSGTGHRGLEQYF
NA,TRBV24-1,CATSDAAGTGPTGELFF
many,TRBV3-1,CASSQDVGPETQYF
NA,TRBV25-1,CASSVNRGQYYGYTF
NA,TRBV25-1,CASSDYRGRSNYGYTF
NA,TRBV24-1,CATSDLKGDEQFF
NA,TRBV15,CATSLIPGETQYF
many,TRBV7-8,CASSRTTESSYNEQFF
NA,TRBV9,CASSVGQNPGANVLTF
NA,TRBV19,CASSIAGGEGDYGYTF
many,TRBV12-3/TRBV12-4,CAIRSSGGYNEQFF
NA,TRBV7-2,CASSSGGYNEQFF
NA,TRBV10-3,CAICESDITGELFF
NA,TRBV7-2,CASSPGVDTQYF
NA,TRBV7-3,CASSQAAGYNEQFF
NA,TRBV2,CASSYVGASYEQYF
many,TRBV29-1,CSVKSRQGVVNEQFF
many,TRBV24-1,CATSGSPGQGDLTDTQYF
NA,TRBV18,CASSPRTINGNQPQHF
NA,TRBV2,CASSESRATGELFF
NA,TRBV2,CASRSGTSGTYEQYF
NA,TRBV24-1,CATSAATGAPYEQYF
few,TRBV5-4,CASSKLGYTF
many,TRBV6-1,CASIPRGLAYEQYF